The next 22 T cell receptor beta chains were all read from a single sample in a study of blood T cell repertoires in COVID-19. Method: immunoSEQ multiplex PCR; TCRdb's copy keeps in-frame clones and lacks some. The sample lists 300,000 to 400,000 clones, about 87% occurring once. Sequencing was performed on peripheral blood. These receptors all come from a woman aged 45-65 years with COVID-19, enrolled during active disease.

The rearrangement links TRBV19 to TRBJ1-2, with 9 bases identical to TRBD1. Germline V gives CDR1 LNHDA, CDR2 SQIVND (reference sequence). This CDR3 is built from 13 residues. The junction had 10 bases not matched to a gene; V was cut back by 6 bases and J by 11 bases. The CDR3 loop is CASSTGTGLSYTF. The DNA of the CDR3 is TGTGCCAGTAGCACCGGGACAGGGTTAAGTTACACCTTC.

The chain uses TRBV14 and TRBJ1-1, with no clear D. The V end lost 1 base, the J end lost 3 bases, and 15 bases lay between the germline ends. The CDR3 sequence is 16 residues long. CDR1 SGHDN and CDR2 FVKESK come from the germline V gene. CDR3 amino acids: CASSQVTGFTYTEAFF. CDR3 bases: TGTGCCAGCAGCCAAGTAACGGGGTTTACGTACACTGAAGCTTTCTTT.

This clone was found once. The chain has TRBV7-9 and TRBJ2-5; D is perhaps TRBD2 (5 bases). The germline CDR1 and CDR2 sequences are SEHNR and FQNEAQ (reference sequence). Trimming took off 5 bases at V and 4 bases at J, with 14 bases between the two ends. This CDR3 comprises 14 residues. The CDR3 region has the DNA TGTGCCAGCAGCCCAAGGACTTTCTCAGAGACCCAGTACTTC. Amino acids: CASSPRTFSETQYF.

This clone came up once. The chain recombines TRBV30 with TRBJ1-1; 9 bases are shared with TRBD1. Germline CDR1 and CDR2: GTSNPN and SVGIG (reference sequence). This CDR3 comprises 15 residues. V gave up 2 bases and J gave up 5 bases; unmatched junction bases: 9. The CDR3, as DNA: TGTGCCTGGAGTCCACGGACAGGGGCGTGGACTGAAGCTTTCTTT. It is translated as CAWSPRTGAWTEAFF. Variable domain in full (rest from reference TRBV30 and TRBJ1-1): SQTIHQWPATLVQPVGSPLSLECTVEGTSNPNLYWYRQAAGRGLQLLFYSVGIGQISSEVPQNLSASRPQDRQFILSSKKLLLSDSGFYLCAWSPRTGAWTEAFFGQGTRLTVV.

The chain combines TRBV27 with TRBJ2-1; 7 bases match TRBD1. CDR1 MNHEY and CDR2 SMNVEV come from the germline V gene (reference sequence). The CDR3 loop spans 15 amino acids. The V and J ends lost 5 bases and 7 bases, in that order; junction bases with no gene match: 11. CDR3 region: CASSTPTGWWNEQFF. The CDR3 coding sequence is TGTGCCAGCAGTACCCCGACAGGGTGGTGGAATGAGCAGTTCTTC.

This clone has more than one count but fewer than ten. V is TRBV30 and J is TRBJ1-5; tentative D call: TRBD1 (5 bases). This CDR3 comprises 15 residues. Germline V gene data show CDR1 as GTSNPN and CDR2 as SVGIG (reference sequence). With 2 bases removed from V and 7 bases from J, the gap between germline ends came to 18 bases. CDR3 sequence reads: CAWSLRIRDKQPQHF. The CDR3 DNA sequence: TGTGCCTGGAGTCTAAGGATCAGGGATAAGCAGCCCCAGCATTTT.

This clone was seen only once. The chain links TRBV7-9 to TRBJ1-4; D not resolved. The V end lost 3 bases, the J end lost 0 bases, and 5 bases lay between the germline ends. Germline assignment: CDR1 SEHNR and CDR2 FQNEAQ (reference sequence). The CDR3 runs to 14 residues. The CDR3 here is CASSLGATNEKLFF. CDR3 sequence (DNA): TGTGCCAGCAGCTTGGGAGCAACTAATGAAAAACTGTTTTTT.

J is TRBJ2-7 and V is TRBV19, with D possibly being TRBD1 (6 bases). The CDR3 runs to 15 residues. With 5 bases removed from V and 3 bases from J, the gap between germline ends came to 17 bases. Germline loops: CDR1 LNHDA, CDR2 SQIVND (reference sequence). CDR3 in DNA: TGTGCCAGTAGTGTCCCGGGACACCGATACTACGAGCAGTACTTC. Its protein is CASSVPGHRYYEQYF.

The chain uses TRBV5-6 and TRBJ1-5; D ambiguous. Trimming removed 0 bases at V and 3 bases at J, with 10 bases between. Looked up from germline, CDR1 is SGHDT and CDR2 is YYEEEE. This CDR3 contains 15 residues. The CDR3 reads CASSLGAGPNQPQHF. The CDR3 DNA is TGTGCCAGCAGCTTGGGTGCGGGCCCCAATCAGCCCCAGCATTTT.

The gene calls are TRBV19 and TRBJ1-2; TRBD1 matches 11 bases. Germline CDR1 and CDR2: LNHDA and SQIVND (reference sequence). The CDR3 extends over 14 amino acids. V gave up 4 bases and J gave up 8 bases; unmatched junction bases: 6. The CDR3: CASSKGQGVQGYTF. The CDR3 DNA reads TGTGCCAGTAGTAAGGGACAGGGGGTTCAGGGCTACACCTTC.

The rearrangement links TRBV9 to TRBJ2-2, with D possibly TRBD2 on 6 matching bases. Germline V CDR1 and CDR2: SGDLS, YYNGEE. V lost 4 bases to trimming and J lost 4 bases, with 23 bases between them. The CDR3 has 18 amino acids. In DNA, the CDR3 is TGTGCCAGCAGCCACCGGGGTTCCGGGAGTGATGGCACCGGGGAGCTGTTTTTT. Its protein product is CASSHRGSGSDGTGELFF.

The chain is built from TRBV11-2 and TRBJ2-7; D is possibly TRBD2 (6 bases). Germline loops: CDR1 SGHAT, CDR2 FQNNGV. The V end lost 9 bases, the J end lost 2 bases, and 11 bases lay between the germline ends. This CDR3 is built from 12 residues. The chain's CDR3 is CASGGTAYEQYF. DNA for the CDR3: TGTGCCAGTGGGGGGACGGCCTACGAGCAGTACTTC.

The V gene is TRBV7-9, the J gene TRBJ2-3, with D possibly TRBD1 on 5 matching bases. Germline V gives CDR1 SEHNR, CDR2 FQNEAQ (reference sequence). Trimming removed 1 base at V and 3 bases at J, with 11 bases between. This CDR3 has 15 amino acids. Here the CDR3 DNA reads TGTGCCAGCAGCTTAGAGGGGAAAAGGACAGATACGCAGTATTTT. Translated, it gives CASSLEGKRTDTQYF. The full variable domain, its missing parts supplied by reference TRBV7-9 and TRBJ2-3, is DTGVSQNPRHKITKRGQNVTFRCDPISEHNRLYWYRQTLGQGPEFLTYFQNEAQLEKSRLLSDRFSAERPKGSFSTLEIQRTEQGDSAMYLCASSLEGKRTDTQYFGPGTRLTVL.

A few counts support this clone. The CDR3 DNA reads TGTGCCAGCAGCTTAGCACAAAGCACAGATACGCAGTATTTT. The encoded protein is CASSLAQSTDTQYF. The genes are TRBV7-9 and TRBJ2-3; D gene unclear. The V gene's germline CDR1 is SEHNR and CDR2 FQNEAQ (reference sequence). The V end was cut by 0 bases, the J end by 0 bases, with 4 bases between. This CDR3 comprises 14 residues.

The chain employs TRBV14 and TRBJ2-1, with 8 nucleotides matching TRBD2. J gave up 0 bases and V 0 bases, and 10 bases lay outside the gene matches. The CDR3 covers 19 residues. Germline loops: CDR1 SGHDN, CDR2 FVKESK. The CDR3 DNA reads as TGTGCCAGCAGCCAAGATTATGGGATAGCGGGATACTCCTACAATGAGCAGTTCTTC. Protein sequence: CASSQDYGIAGYSYNEQFF.

In DNA, the CDR3 is TGTGCCACCAAAACAGGGTTGAGCTCCTACGAGCAGTACTTC. Protein: CATKTGLSSYEQYF. V is TRBV27 and J is TRBJ2-7; TRBD1 is a possible D gene (6 bases). CDR3 length equals 14 residues. Between the trimmed V and J ends, which lost 10 bases and 0 bases, there was a span of 16 bases. Germline V gene sequence: CDR1 MNHEY, CDR2 SMNVEV (reference sequence).

The chain is built from TRBV7-8 and TRBJ1-4; D possibly corresponds to TRBD1 (5 bases). V lost 2 bases and J lost 0, with 16 bases in between. The CDR3 loop spans 18 amino acids. The germline gives CDR1 SGHVS, CDR2 FQNEAQ. The CDR3 DNA is TGTGCCAGCAGCTTACGCACACGGGGGGGGGCAACTAATGAAAAACTGTTTTTT. It codes for CASSLRTRGGATNEKLFF.

The chain joins TRBV5-1 to TRBJ1-1; TRBD1 might be the D (6 bases). The CDR3 runs to 13 residues. The germline gives CDR1 SGHRS, CDR2 YFSETQ. Trimming removed 7 bases from V and 1 base from J, with 11 bases in between. Written as DNA, the CDR3 is TGCGCCAGCCGTCGACAGGAGAACACTGAAGCTTTCTTT. Its translation: CASRRQENTEAFF. Based on the CDR3 plus reference TRBV5-1 and TRBJ1-1, the full variable domain is KAGVTQTPRYLIKTRGQQVTLSCSPISGHRSVSWYQQTPGQGLQFLFEYFSETQRNKGNFPGRFSGRQFSNSRSEMNVSTLELGDSALYLCASRRQENTEAFFGQGTRLTVV.

The chain employs TRBV5-1 and TRBJ2-5; 8 bases map to TRBD1. V lost 0 bases and J lost 4; bases outside the gene matches: 5. This CDR3 comprises 15 residues. CDR1 SGHRS and CDR2 YFSETQ come from the germline V gene. Here the CDR3 reads CASSLEPGTGETQYF. CDR3 DNA sequence: TGCGCCAGCAGCTTGGAACCCGGGACAGGAGAGACCCAGTACTTC.

V gene TRBV6-5 combines with J gene TRBJ1-3; D is undetermined. The V gene's germline CDR1 is MNHEY and CDR2 SVGAGI. The CDR3 is 12 residues long. Trimming took 7 bases from V and 0 from J, leaving 4 bases between them. In nucleotides, the CDR3 is TGTGCCAGCACTAACTCTGGAAACACCATATATTTT. This encodes CASTNSGNTIYF.

CDR3 nucleotides: TGTGCCAGCAGCTTAGTTGAAGGACAGTCACGGCCCCAGCATTTT. Translated, it gives CASSLVEGQSRPQHF. The chain combines TRBV7-2 with TRBJ1-5; a weak D match, TRBD1 (6 bases). This CDR3 comprises 15 residues. The V end lost 1 base, the J end lost 9 bases, and 16 bases lay between the germline ends. Germline CDR1 SGHTA, CDR2 FQGNSA.

The chain joins TRBV30 to TRBJ1-2; 9 bases agree with TRBD1. This CDR3 has 12 amino acids. Germline V gene sequence: CDR1 GTSNPN, CDR2 SVGIG (reference sequence). Trimming cost V 6 bases and J 8 bases; bases outside gene matches: 7. CDR3 nucleotides: TGTGCCTGCCAACAGGGGGCCGGAGGCTACACCTTC. Amino acid sequence: CACQQGAGGYTF.